One sample yielded the 8 T cell receptor beta chains listed below, sequenced in a study of cytomegalovirus exposure and HLA in healthy donors. The primer mix had 60 Vbeta and 13 Jbeta primers. Profiling relied on immunoSEQ multiplex PCR, and the TCRdb table lists in-frame clones only, not all of them. The sample yields 100,000 to 150,000 clones, 65% to 80% seen once. Sequenced sample: PBMCs. The receptors here all came from a woman between 40 and 50 years old in good health and CMV-seropositive.

The V gene is TRBV4-3, the J gene TRBJ2-2, with 8 bases matching TRBD1. This CDR3 is built from 14 residues. CDR1 is LGHNA and CDR2 is YSLEER in the germline V gene. With 4 bases clipped from V and 4 bases from J, the junction kept 2 bases outside the gene matches. CDR3 loop: CASSRTGRTGELFF. For the CDR3, the DNA is TGCGCCAGCAGCCGGACAGGGCGCACCGGGGAGCTGTTTTTT.

J is TRBJ2-7 and V is TRBV7-2; tentatively, D is TRBD2 (5 bases). With 5 bases removed from V and 10 bases from J, the gap between germline ends came to 12 bases. Germline V lookup: CDR1 SGHTA, CDR2 FQGNSA. The CDR3 is 11 residues long. DNA of the CDR3: TGTGCCAGCAGCCAGGACTCCGTCCAGTACTTC. Translation gives CASSQDSVQYF. The entire variable domain, with the rest obtained from reference TRBV7-2 and TRBJ2-7, is as follows: GAGVSQSPSNKVTEKGKDVELRCDPISGHTALYWYRQSLGQGLEFLIYFQGNSAPDKSGLPSDRFSAERTGGSVSTLTIQRTQQEDSAVYLCASSQDSVQYFGPGTRLTVT.

In regard to this clone: This same CDR3 is encoded by further DNA sequences in the sample. The CDR3: CASSPPGRGGTNEKLFF. The DNA for the CDR3 is TGTGCCAGCTCTCCTCCAGGCAGGGGTGGAACTAATGAAAAACTGTTTTTT. V and J are TRBV18 and TRBJ1-4; a possible D gene is TRBD1 (6 bases). CDR1 KGHSH and CDR2 LQKENI come from the germline V gene. Trimming cost V 6 bases and J 1 base, with 18 bases left between them. There are 17 residues in the CDR3.

This clone was observed a few times. The chain joins TRBV6-5 to TRBJ1-1, with 7 bases lining up with TRBD1. The CDR3 contains 14 residues. Germline V CDR1 and CDR2: MNHEY, SVGAGI. J lost 3 bases, V lost 0 bases, and 1 base had no gene match. For the CDR3, the DNA is TGTGCCAGCAGTTACTCGGGGACAGACACTGAAGCTTTCTTT. Protein: CASSYSGTDTEAFF.

The genes are TRBV18 and TRBJ2-5; tentatively, D is TRBD2 (5 bases). Germline V lookup: CDR1 KGHSH, CDR2 LQKENI. Trimming pared 8 bases from V and 0 bases from J, leaving 10 bases between. The CDR3 spans 13 residues. The CDR3 protein is CASQYGNQETQYF. DNA for the CDR3: TGTGCCAGCCAATACGGGAACCAAGAGACCCAGTACTTC.

The rearrangement uses TRBV4-1 and TRBJ2-2, with 10 bases matching TRBD1. J lost 7 bases, V lost 1 base, and 3 bases had no gene match. Germline assignment: CDR1 MGHRA and CDR2 YSYEKL. The CDR3 is 15 amino acids. The CDR3 coding sequence is TGCGCCAGCAGCCAAGGACAGGGGGCGGACGGGGAGCTGTTTTTT. It codes for CASSQGQGADGELFF.

This sequence joins TRBV2 and TRBJ2-6, with 13 bases identical to TRBD2. Germline CDR1 is SNHLY and CDR2 is FYNNEI. The junction had 18 bases not matched to a gene; V was cut back by 6 bases and J by 1 base. This CDR3 is 22 amino acids long. The CDR3 reads CASREEYGTSGAGRSGANVLTF. The CDR3, as DNA: TGTGCCAGCAGGGAGGAATACGGGACTAGCGGGGCCGGGAGGTCTGGGGCCAACGTCCTGACTTTC.

The chain couples TRBV27 to TRBJ2-5, with 10 bases fitting TRBD1. CDR3 length: 18 amino acids. Germline trimming cut 0 bases from V and 4 bases from J; bases unmatched to any gene: 11. The germline V gene encodes CDR1 MNHEY and CDR2 SMNVEV (reference sequence). In DNA, the CDR3 is TGTGCCAGCAGTTTATCGAGGAAGACAGGGGGCTTGGGAGAGACCCAGTACTTC. Translating gives CASSLSRKTGGLGETQYF.